The source of this TCR beta chain is a study of OX40 agonist ivuxolimab in advanced cancers. At the level of the study: Patients were infused with ivuxolimab every 2 weeks at 0.01 to 10 mg/kg. Among those enrolled, mean age was about 58 years (range 23 to 79) and 82.7% were male. Study results and limitations: CD8+ T cells were the subset that, on average, had more expanded clones than CD4+. Some of the nonresponding patients also showed low levels of normalized T-cell clonal expansion.

Clones were read by immunoSEQ multiplex PCR, and TCRdb kept only the in-frame ones, dropping some. The table lists some 90,000 clones, 80% to 90% of them singletons. Germline assignment: CDR1 SGHKS and CDR2 YYEKEE (reference sequence). Trimming left V 0 bases short and J 0 bases short, with 4 bases between. The CDR3 consists of 15 residues. Concerning this clone: Its antigen remains unidentified.

The material sequenced was CD4+ or CD8+ T cells sorted from blood, taken in a trial of the OX40 agonist ivuxolimab. This TCR was recovered from an adult with an advanced solid tumor such as melanoma, head and neck, liver or kidney cancer. This chain connects TRBV5-5 to TRBJ1-6; D unresolved. The CDR3 DNA reads TGTGCCAGCAGCTTGGTGGGCTCCTATAATTCACCCCTCCACTTT. It codes for CASSLVGSYNSPLHF. Supplemented by reference TRBV5-5 and TRBJ1-6, the full variable domain reads DAGVTQSPTHLIKTRGQQVTLRCSPISGHKSVSWYQQVLGQGPQFIFQYYEKEERGRGNFPDRFSARQFPNYSSELNVNALLLGDSALYLCASSLVGSYNSPLHFGNGTRLTVT.